This T cell receptor (beta chain) stems from a study of blood T cell repertoires in COVID-19 (dated by TCRdb to between 2020 and 2021). For context, the study as a whole: The collaborator samples originated in the United States, Italy and Spain and spanned the acute and convalescent phases of COVID-19. The prospective study material was composed of cDNA or gDNA derived from T cells, B-cell-depleted T cells, or PBMCs. Deeply sampled blood TCRbeta repertoires from subjects exposed to, actively infected with, or recovered from COVID-19 were included in the dataset. The repertoires were released in a freely available public database intended as a resource for research on the immune response to SARS-CoV-2. The samples were drawn from the first 160 participants of the ongoing ImmuneRACE study and from about 1,200 subjects provided by 6 global collaborators. Nearly every sample came with metadata listing a de-identified subject ID, COVID-19 status, age in years and sex. HLA class I and class II types, where available, came from metadata supplied by the sample provider rather than from assay-based typing. Overall results and qualifications from the work: The amount of clinical and demographic metadata varied by source and participant and was provided uncurated.

The germline V and J ends show losses of 6 bases and 7 bases respectively, and no gene match explains 11 bases of the junction. The CDR1 and CDR2 encoded by the germline V gene are MDHEN and SYDVKM. Counted from cysteine to phenylalanine, this CDR3 has 15 amino acids. The retained sequence is limited to the CDR3, 45 bases, with the frame set at the first base. The collaborating institutions used their own protocols to collect whole blood in K2EDTA tubes. For TCRbeta analysis, collaborator samples were shipped as frozen whole blood, as isolated PBMCs, or as DNA extracted from either sample type. TCRbeta CDR3 regions were amplified from genomic DNA by means of the immunoSEQ Assay, a bias-controlled multiplex PCR. From the authors' description of their analysis: Nucleated cell counts per sample were estimated from amplification of reference gene primers within the assay. Sequence reads were collapsed and filtered to measure the absolute abundance of every unique TCRbeta CDR3 rearrangement. Productive Simpson clonality was computed per sample as the square root of Simpson's diversity index over productive rearrangements. TCRdb carries this immuneACCESS record with in-frame sequences only. Its versions omit some clonotypes, under half of them owing to an unresolved V gene in the studies checked, with the rest unexplained. V, J and clone size are those of that table, while D and trimming were read from the DNA. This sample holds 90,000 to 130,000 clones; less than 85% were observed only once. The leading ten clones occupy roughly 3.8% of the sample.

In the case of this clone: Which antigen it targets is not known. No much larger clonotype is one base removed from it; base qualities were not supplied.

The TCR comes from a woman older than 75 with acute or convalescent COVID-19. In this chain, TRBV28 is recombined with TRBJ1-2; TRBD1 lines up with 10 middle nucleotides. Material: peripheral blood. The CDR3 loop reads CASSRDRGEVGGYTF. The bases read TGTGCCAGCAGCCGGGACAGGGGTGAGGTGGGTGGCTACACCTTC.